This T cell receptor beta chain was sequenced for a study of blood T cell repertoires in COVID-19. In the study overall: Acute and convalescent COVID-19 samples came from the United States, Italy and Spain. From T cells, B-cell-depleted T cells, or PBMCs came the material, which was cDNA or gDNA.

The CDR3 has 15 amino acids. Germline V gene lookup returns CDR1 MNHEY and CDR2 SVGAGI. The trim removed 6 bases at V and 4 bases at J, leaving 12 bases unmatched. Repertoires were generated with immunoSEQ multiplex PCR, while TCRdb's copy carries only in-frame clones and drops some. The sample shows about 100,000 clones, almost 80% of them seen only once. The sequence was obtained from a man in his sixties or seventies with active or convalescent COVID-19. The sequencing sample was made of peripheral blood. The rearrangement links TRBV6-5 to TRBJ2-7; 7 bases map to TRBD2. CDR3 region: CASSPPGREKYEQYF. CDR3 nucleotide sequence: TGTGCCAGCAGCCCCCCCGGGCGGGAGAAGTACGAGCAGTACTTC.